This T cell receptor beta chain emerged from a study of a mutant IDH1 vaccine in newly diagnosed glioma. Study-level information: There were about 60% males and around 38% females among treated patients, whose mean age was about 40 years. Beforehand, treatment had been radiotherapy, temozolomide, or both; the majority received both.

Measured with immunoSEQ multiplex PCR; TCRdb has only the in-frame clones, and not every one. The sample lists tens of thousands of clones; more than 80% were seen once. The CDR3 extends over 14 amino acids. Germline loops: CDR1 MDHEN, CDR2 SYDVKM. V lost 1 base and J lost 7, with 13 bases in between. Time point meaning: baseline, week 1 (first vaccination visit). Documented treatment: pre-vaccination baseline after standard-of-care therapy. The rearrangement joins TRBV28 to TRBJ1-1, with unresolved D. This clonotype originated in a man between 18 and 29 years old with glioma. The sequencing used PBMCs, collected from a glioma patient treated with radiotherapy, temozolomide or both. The CDR3 coding sequence is TGTGCCAGCAGTTTATCTCTAGCCGCCCGTGAAGCTTTCTTT. Protein product: CASSLSLAAREAFF.